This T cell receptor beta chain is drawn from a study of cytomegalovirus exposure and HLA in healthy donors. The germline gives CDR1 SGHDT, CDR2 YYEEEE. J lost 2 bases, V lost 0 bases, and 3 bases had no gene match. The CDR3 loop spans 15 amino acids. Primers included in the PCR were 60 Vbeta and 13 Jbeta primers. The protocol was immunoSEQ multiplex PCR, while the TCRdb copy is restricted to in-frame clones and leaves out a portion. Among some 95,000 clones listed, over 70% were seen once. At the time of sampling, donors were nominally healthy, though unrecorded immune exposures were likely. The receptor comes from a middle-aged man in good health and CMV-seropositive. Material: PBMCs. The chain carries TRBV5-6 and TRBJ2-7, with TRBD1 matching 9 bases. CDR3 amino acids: CASSLEGQGTYEQYF. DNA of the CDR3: TGTGCCAGCAGCTTGGAGGGACAGGGAACCTACGAGCAGTACTTC.